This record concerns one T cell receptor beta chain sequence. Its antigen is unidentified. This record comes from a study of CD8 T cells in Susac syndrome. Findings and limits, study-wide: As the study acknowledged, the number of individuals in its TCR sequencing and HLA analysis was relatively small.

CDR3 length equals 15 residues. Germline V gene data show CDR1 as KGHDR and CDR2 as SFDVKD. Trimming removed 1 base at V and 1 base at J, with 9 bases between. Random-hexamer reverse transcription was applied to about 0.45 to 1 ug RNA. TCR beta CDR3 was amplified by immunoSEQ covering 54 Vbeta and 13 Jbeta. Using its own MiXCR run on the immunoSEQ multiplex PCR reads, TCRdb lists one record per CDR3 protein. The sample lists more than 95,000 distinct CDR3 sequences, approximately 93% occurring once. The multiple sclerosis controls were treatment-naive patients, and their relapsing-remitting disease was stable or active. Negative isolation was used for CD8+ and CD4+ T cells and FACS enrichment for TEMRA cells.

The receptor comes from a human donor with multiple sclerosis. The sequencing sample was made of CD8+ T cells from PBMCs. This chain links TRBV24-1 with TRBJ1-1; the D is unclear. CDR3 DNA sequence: TGTGCCACCAGTGATTTAAGGGTGTGGAACACTGAAGCTTTCTTT. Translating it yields CATSDLRVWNTEAFF.